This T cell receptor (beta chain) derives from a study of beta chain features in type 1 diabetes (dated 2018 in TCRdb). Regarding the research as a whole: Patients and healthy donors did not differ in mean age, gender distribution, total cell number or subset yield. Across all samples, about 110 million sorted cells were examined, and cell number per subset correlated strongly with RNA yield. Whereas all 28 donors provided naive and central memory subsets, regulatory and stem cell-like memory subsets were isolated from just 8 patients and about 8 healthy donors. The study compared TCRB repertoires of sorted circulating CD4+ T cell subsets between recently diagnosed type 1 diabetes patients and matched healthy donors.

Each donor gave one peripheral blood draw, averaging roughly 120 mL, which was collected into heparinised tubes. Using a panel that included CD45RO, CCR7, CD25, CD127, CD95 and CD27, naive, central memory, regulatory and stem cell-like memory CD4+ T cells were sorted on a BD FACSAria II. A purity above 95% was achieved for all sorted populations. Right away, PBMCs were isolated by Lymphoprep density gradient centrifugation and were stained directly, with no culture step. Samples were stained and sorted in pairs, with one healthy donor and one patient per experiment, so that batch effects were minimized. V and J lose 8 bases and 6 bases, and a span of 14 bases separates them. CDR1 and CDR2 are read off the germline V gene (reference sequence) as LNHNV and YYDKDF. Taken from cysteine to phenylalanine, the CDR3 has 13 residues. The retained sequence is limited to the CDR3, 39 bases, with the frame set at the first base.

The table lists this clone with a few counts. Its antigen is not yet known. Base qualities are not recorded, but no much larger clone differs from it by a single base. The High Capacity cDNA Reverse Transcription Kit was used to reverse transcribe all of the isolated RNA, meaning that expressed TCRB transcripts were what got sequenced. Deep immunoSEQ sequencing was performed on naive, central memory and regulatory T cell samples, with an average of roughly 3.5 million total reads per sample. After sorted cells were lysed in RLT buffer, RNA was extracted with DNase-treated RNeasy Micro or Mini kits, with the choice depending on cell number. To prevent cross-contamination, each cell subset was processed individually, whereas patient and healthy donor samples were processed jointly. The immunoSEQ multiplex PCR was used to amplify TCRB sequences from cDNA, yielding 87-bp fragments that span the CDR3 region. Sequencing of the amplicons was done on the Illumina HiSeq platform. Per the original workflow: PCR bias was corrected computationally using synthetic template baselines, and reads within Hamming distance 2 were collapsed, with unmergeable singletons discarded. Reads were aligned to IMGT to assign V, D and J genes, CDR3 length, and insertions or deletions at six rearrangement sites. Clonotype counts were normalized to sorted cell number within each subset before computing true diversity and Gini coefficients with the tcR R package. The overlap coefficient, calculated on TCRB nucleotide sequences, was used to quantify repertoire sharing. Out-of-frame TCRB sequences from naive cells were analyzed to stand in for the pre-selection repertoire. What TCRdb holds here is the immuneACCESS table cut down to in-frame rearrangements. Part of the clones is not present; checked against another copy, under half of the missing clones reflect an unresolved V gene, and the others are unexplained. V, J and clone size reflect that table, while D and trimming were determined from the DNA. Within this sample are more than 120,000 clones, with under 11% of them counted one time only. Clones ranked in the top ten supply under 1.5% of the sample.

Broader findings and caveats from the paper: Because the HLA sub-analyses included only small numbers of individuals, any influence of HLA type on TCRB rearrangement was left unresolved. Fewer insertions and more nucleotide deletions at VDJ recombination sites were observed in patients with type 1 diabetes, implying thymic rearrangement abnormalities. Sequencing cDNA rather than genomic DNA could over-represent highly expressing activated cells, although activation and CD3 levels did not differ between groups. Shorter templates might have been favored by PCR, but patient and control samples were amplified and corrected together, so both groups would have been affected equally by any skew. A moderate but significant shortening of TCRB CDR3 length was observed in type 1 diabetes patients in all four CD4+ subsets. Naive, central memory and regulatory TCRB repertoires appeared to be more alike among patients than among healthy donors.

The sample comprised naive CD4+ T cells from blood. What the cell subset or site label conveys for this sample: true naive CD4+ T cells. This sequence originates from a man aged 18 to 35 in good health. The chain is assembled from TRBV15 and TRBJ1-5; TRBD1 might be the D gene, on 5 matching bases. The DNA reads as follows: TGTGCCACCCTGCTCAGGGAGGGTCAGCCCCAGCATTTT. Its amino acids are CATLLREGQPQHF.